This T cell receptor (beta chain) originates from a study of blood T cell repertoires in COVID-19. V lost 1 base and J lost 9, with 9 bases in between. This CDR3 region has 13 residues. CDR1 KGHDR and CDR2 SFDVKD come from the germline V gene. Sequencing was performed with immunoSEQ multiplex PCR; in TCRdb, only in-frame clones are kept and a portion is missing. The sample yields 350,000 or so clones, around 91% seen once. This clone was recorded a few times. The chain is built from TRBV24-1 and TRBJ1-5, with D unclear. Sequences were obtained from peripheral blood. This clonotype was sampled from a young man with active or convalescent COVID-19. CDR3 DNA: TGTGCCACCAGTGATTTTGGCGGATCGCCCCAGCATTTT. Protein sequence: CATSDFGGSPQHF.